These 21 T cell receptor beta chains originate from one sample sequenced in a study of blood T cell repertoires in COVID-19. Generated by immunoSEQ multiplex PCR, the TCRdb table keeps only in-frame clones and is missing some. The sample lists over 200,000 clones, over 80% occurring once. What was sequenced was peripheral blood. All receptors derive from a man aged 35-49 years with acute or convalescent COVID-19.

This clone showed up just a few times. The DNA for the CDR3 is TGTGCCAGTAGTATGGGGCGGGGGACTTACAATGAGCAGTTCTTC. Its translation: CASSMGRGTYNEQFF. The chain has TRBV19 and TRBJ2-1, with 7 bases identical to TRBD2. Trimming cost V 3 bases and J 4 bases; bases outside gene matches: 6. Per germline, CDR1 LNHDA and CDR2 SQIVND (reference sequence). The CDR3 extends over 15 amino acids.

The rearrangement links TRBV19 to TRBJ2-1; maybe TRBD1 (5 bases). This CDR3 spans 15 amino acids. V was shortened by 5 bases and J by 2 bases, with 13 bases between the two germline ends. From germline, CDR1 is LNHDA and CDR2 SQIVND (reference sequence). The CDR3 region is CASSPRESTYNEQFF. As DNA, the CDR3 is TGTGCCAGTAGTCCCAGGGAATCAACCTACAATGAGCAGTTCTTC.

The chain links TRBV4-1 to TRBJ1-5, with 7 bases identical to TRBD1. The CDR3 spans 15 residues. The V gene's germline CDR1 is MGHRA and CDR2 YSYEKL. V lost 1 base and J lost 11; bases outside the gene matches: 11. CDR3 amino acids: CASSQVGDSLWSQHF. CDR3 coding DNA: TGCGCCAGCAGCCAAGTCGGGGACAGTCTTTGGTCCCAGCATTTT.

The gene calls are TRBV19 and TRBJ2-7, with D perhaps matching TRBD2 (6 bases). Trimming stripped 3 bases from V and 6 bases from J, with 18 bases between. Germline values: CDR1 LNHDA, CDR2 SQIVND (reference sequence). CDR3 size: 15 residues. The CDR3 loop is CASSIPGGGFFEQYF. The CDR3 nucleotides read TGTGCCAGTAGTATCCCGGGTGGAGGGTTTTTCGAGCAGTACTTC. Combining the CDR3 with reference TRBV19 and TRBJ2-7 gives the whole variable domain DGGITQSPKYLFRKEGQNVTLSCEQNLNHDAMYWYRQDPGQGLRLIYYSQIVNDFQKGDIAEGYSVSREKKESFPLTVTSAQKNPTAFYLCASSIPGGGFFEQYFGPGTRLTVT.

This CDR3 reads CASSHRGSGNTGELFF. Written as DNA, the CDR3 is TGTGCCAGCAGCCACCGCGGGAGTGGGAACACCGGGGAGCTGTTTTTT. The J gene is TRBJ2-2, the V gene TRBV11-3; 7 bases agree with TRBD2. The germline V gene has CDR1 SGHNT and CDR2 YENEEA. The ends lost 5 bases at V and 1 base at J; junction bases unmatched: 7. This CDR3 is 16 amino acids long.

This chain connects TRBV29-1 to TRBJ2-1, with a tentative D call TRBD2 (5 bases). This CDR3 comprises 11 residues. Per germline, CDR1 SQVTM and CDR2 ANQGSEA. The CDR3 nucleotides read TGCAGTTATAGCGTAGGCAATGAGCAGTTCTTC. Amino acid sequence: CSYSVGNEQFF.

The chain is built from TRBV15 and TRBJ1-2, with D perhaps matching TRBD1 (5 bases). Germline CDR1 LNHNV, CDR2 YYDKDF (reference sequence). V was clipped by 0 bases and J by 8 bases, with 16 bases between them. The CDR3 has 15 amino acids. CDR3 in amino acids: CATSRDRTPLTGYTF. CDR3 sequence (DNA): TGTGCCACCAGCAGAGATCGGACACCACTGACCGGCTACACCTTC.

This chain joins TRBV18 and TRBJ2-4, with D perhaps TRBD1 (6 bases). Trimming pared 0 bases from V and 4 bases from J, leaving 16 bases between. The CDR3 totals 17 residues. CDR1 and CDR2 (germline): KGHSH, LQKENI. Here the CDR3 DNA reads TGTGCCAGCTCACCACCGGGGGCAGAAAGTTTTAAAAACATTCAGTACTTC. It codes for CASSPPGAESFKNIQYF.

The genes are TRBV5-5 and TRBJ1-5; D not resolved. Trimming shortened V by 0 bases and J by 11 bases, and 15 bases separated the two germline ends. The CDR3 is made up of 14 amino acids. Germline lookup yields CDR1 SGHKS and CDR2 YYEKEE (reference sequence). CDR3 residues: CASSLAQVPGSQHF. The CDR3 nucleotides read TGTGCCAGCAGCTTGGCCCAGGTCCCCGGATCCCAGCATTTT.

This chain connects TRBV24-1 to TRBJ2-1; D unclear. Trimming removed 3 bases from V and 6 bases from J, with 8 bases in between. CDR1 KGHDR and CDR2 SFDVKD come from the germline V gene. The CDR3 has 13 amino acids. The CDR3 sequence is CATSDPLGNEQFF. The CDR3 bases are TGTGCCACCAGTGATCCCCTCGGCAATGAGCAGTTCTTC.

The chain combines TRBV29-1 with TRBJ1-1, with D hard to call. V was shortened by 2 bases and J by 9 bases, with 13 bases between the two germline ends. From germline, CDR1 is SQVTM and CDR2 ANQGSEA. This CDR3 is built from 12 residues. In DNA, the CDR3 is TGCAGCGTTGAACATGGTACTGCGAAAGCTTTCTTT. Protein product: CSVEHGTAKAFF. Based on the CDR3 plus reference TRBV29-1 and TRBJ1-1, the full variable domain is SAVISQKPSRDICQRGTSLTIQCQVDSQVTMMFWYRQQPGQSLTLIATANQGSEATYESGFVIDKFPISRPNLTFSTLTVSNMSPEDSSIYLCSVEHGTAKAFFGQGTRLTVV.

The genes are TRBV29-1 and TRBJ1-1; possibly TRBD1 for D (6 bases). The CDR3 runs 13 residues. Germline CDR1 is SQVTM and CDR2 is ANQGSEA. Between the trimmed V and J ends, which lost 4 bases and 1 base, there was a span of 10 bases. The CDR3 protein is CSVATGWNTEAFF. CDR3 sequence (DNA): TGCAGCGTTGCGACAGGCTGGAACACTGAAGCTTTCTTT.

This sequence joins TRBV29-1 and TRBJ2-1; D unclear. V was cut by 8 bases and J by 5 bases, with 10 bases left in between. Germline lookup yields CDR1 SQVTM and CDR2 ANQGSEA. The CDR3 spans 11 residues. As DNA, the CDR3 is TGCAGCCACGGAGAGGACAATGAGCAGTTCTTC. It codes for CSHGEDNEQFF.

The chain combines TRBV9 with TRBJ2-1; 8 bases are shared with TRBD1. This CDR3 has 13 amino acids. Unmatched junction bases numbered 3, after V lost 6 bases and J lost 4 bases. Germline CDR1 is SGDLS and CDR2 is YYNGEE. The CDR3 is CASNRQGYNEQFF. The CDR3 DNA sequence: TGTGCCAGCAATCGACAGGGGTACAATGAGCAGTTCTTC.

The chain joins TRBV15 to TRBJ1-2; D might be TRBD1 (6 bases). CDR1 and CDR2 from the germline V gene are LNHNV and YYDKDF (reference sequence). V lost 4 bases and J lost 0, with 18 bases in between. This CDR3 is built from 17 residues. CDR3 sequence: CATSTGQPGGANYGYTF. CDR3 in DNA: TGTGCCACCAGCACAGGACAGCCCGGAGGAGCTAACTATGGCTACACCTTC.

This chain uses TRBV10-1 with TRBJ2-2; the D gene is possibly TRBD2 (7 bases). The germline gives CDR1 WNHNN, CDR2 SYGVQD (reference sequence). V lost 8 bases to trimming and J lost 3 bases, with 13 bases between them. This CDR3 contains 14 residues. As DNA, the CDR3 is TGCGCCAGCCCGAGGGGGGGTTACACCGGGGAGCTGTTTTTT. Its protein product is CASPRGGYTGELFF.

The chain joins TRBV12-3 or TRBV12-4 to TRBJ2-4, with D possibly being TRBD2 (6 bases). V lost 7 bases, J lost 7 bases, and 14 bases lay in between. This CDR3 is built from 13 residues. The CDR3 DNA sequence: TGTGCCAGCATCGGAGGGGTTTACAACATTCAGTACTTC. This sequence encodes CASIGGVYNIQYF.

This sequence joins TRBV25-1 and TRBJ1-4; no firm D call. V gave up 4 bases and J gave up 0 bases, with 9 bases separating them. The germline V gene encodes CDR1 MGHDK and CDR2 SYGVNS. The CDR3 is 15 amino acids. CDR3 sequence reads: CASSARHATNEKLFF. The CDR3 DNA follows: TGTGCCAGCAGTGCCCGACATGCAACTAATGAAAAACTGTTTTTT.

A single count supports this clone. Mismatch with germline at one junction end may stem from a read error. The rearrangement uses TRBV5-4 and TRBJ2-1; D may be TRBD2 (6 bases). Germline CDR1 reads SGHNT; CDR2 reads YYREEE (reference sequence). This CDR3 region has 16 residues. In DNA form, the CDR3 reads TGCAGCACAGCAGCTTGGAGGGGCACTGGGTACAATGAGCAGTTCTTC. Translation gives CSTAAWRGTGYNEQFF.

The rearrangement uses TRBV18 and TRBJ1-1; 7 nucleotides agree with TRBD1. J was trimmed by 1 base and V by 4 bases; bases with no gene match: 6. The germline V gene has CDR1 KGHSH and CDR2 LQKENI. This CDR3 comprises 15 residues. CDR3 DNA: TGTGCCAGCTCACAATTACAGGGGAAGAACACTGAAGCTTTCTTT. Translating gives CASSQLQGKNTEAFF.

The V call is TRBV6-5, the J call TRBJ2-7, with 7 bases fitting TRBD1. After removal of 7 bases from V and 1 base from J, the junction contained 7 bases not matched to a gene. This CDR3 has 14 residues. Germline assignment: CDR1 MNHEY and CDR2 SVGAGI. The CDR3 DNA is TGTGCCAGCAAGATGGCAGGGGGTTCCTACGAGCAGTACTTC. Protein product: CASKMAGGSYEQYF.